These 5 T cell receptor beta chains were all obtained from the same sample, sequenced in a study of cytomegalovirus exposure and HLA in healthy donors. A multiplex PCR was run with 60 Vbeta primers and 13 Jbeta primers. Libraries were prepared by immunoSEQ multiplex PCR; TCRdb keeps only in-frame clonotypes and omits some of them. The sample shows tens of thousands of clones, roughly 88% of them seen only once. Sequencing input: PBMCs. These receptors were collected from a middle-aged woman in good health and CMV-seropositive.

This clone was seen only once. The chain recombines TRBV28 with TRBJ1-6; D may be TRBD1 (5 bases). V lost 1 base, J lost 7 bases, and 17 bases lay in between. CDR3 length equals 17 residues. Germline V gene lookup returns CDR1 MDHEN and CDR2 SYDVKM. CDR3 sequence (DNA): TGTGCCAGCAGTTTATCCCCCCCAGGGTCGTGGAATTCACCCCTCCACTTT. It encodes CASSLSPPGSWNSPLHF.

The chain is built from TRBV28 and TRBJ2-3, with 8 bases identical to TRBD1. The ends lost 6 bases at V and 7 bases at J; junction bases unmatched: 18. The CDR3 has 17 residues. The germline V gene has CDR1 MDHEN and CDR2 SYDVKM. Here the CDR3 DNA reads TGTGCCAGCAGGCCACCAATAGGGACAGGCGGGGTGAATACGCAGTATTTT. The encoded protein is CASRPPIGTGGVNTQYF.

This chain uses TRBV28 with TRBJ1-3; possible D gene TRBD1, 5 bases. The V gene's germline CDR1 is MDHEN and CDR2 SYDVKM. The CDR3 covers 17 residues. Trimming pared 7 bases from V and 0 bases from J, leaving 19 bases between. For the CDR3, the DNA is TGTGCCAGCAAAAAGACGGGACTCCGAGACTCTGGAAACACCATATATTTT. Residues: CASKKTGLRDSGNTIYF.

The chain has TRBV5-1 and TRBJ2-1; 12 nucleotides line up with TRBD2. V was clipped by 0 bases and J by 0 bases; unmatched bases: 10. CDR1 and CDR2 from the germline V gene are SGHRS and YFSETQ. CDR3 size: 20 residues. The CDR3 region has the DNA TGCGCCAGCAGCTTGGGGTCTACTAGCGGGGGGAGGAGCTCCTACAATGAGCAGTTCTTC. It yields the protein CASSLGSTSGGRSSYNEQFF.

This rearrangement joins TRBV21-1 to TRBJ1-1. TRBV21-1 is tagged as a pseudogene. The CDR3 is 17 residues long. The CDR3 region has the DNA TGTGCCAGCCCCAGAGGGGAAGGGGGGGGAAGGGGCACTGAAGCTTTCTTT. Translation gives CASPRGEGGGRGTEAFF.